This entry concerns a single TCR beta chain. Its antigen is still unknown. Run at survey level, the immunoSEQ assay was version v3.0. Generated by immunoSEQ multiplex PCR, the TCRdb table keeps only in-frame clones and is missing some. Of 30,000 to 40,000 clones in the sample, about four fifths were seen once. The data originate from a study of long-term antiretroviral therapy in people with HIV. Study results and limitations: Those clones which expanded before ART made up the dominant part of the repertoire at all time points.

The CDR3 is made up of 19 amino acids. Germline CDR1 reads SGHNT; CDR2 reads YYREEE (reference sequence). V gave up 3 bases and J gave up 5 bases; unmatched junction bases: 12. The TCR was taken from a man aged 18 to 29 with HIV. The source was unsorted PBMCs, collected 0.4 years before starting antiretroviral therapy. This rearrangement joins TRBV5-4 to TRBJ2-2; 14 nucleotides match TRBD2. CDR3 sequence reads: CASSYKTSGGAMGTGELFF. For the CDR3, the DNA is TGTGCCAGCAGCTACAAGACTAGCGGGGGGGCCATGGGGACCGGGGAGCTGTTTTTT.